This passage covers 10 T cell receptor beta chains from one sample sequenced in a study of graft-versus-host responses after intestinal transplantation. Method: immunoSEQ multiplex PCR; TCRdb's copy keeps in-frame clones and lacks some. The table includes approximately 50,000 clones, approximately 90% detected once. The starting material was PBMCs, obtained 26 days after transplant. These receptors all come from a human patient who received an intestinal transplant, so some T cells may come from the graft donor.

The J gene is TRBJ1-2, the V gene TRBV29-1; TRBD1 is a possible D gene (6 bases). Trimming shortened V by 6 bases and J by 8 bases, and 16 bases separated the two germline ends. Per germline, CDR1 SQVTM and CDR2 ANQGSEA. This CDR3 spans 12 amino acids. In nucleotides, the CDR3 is TGCAGCGTCCCAAGGGGGGGCGGCGGCTACACCTTC. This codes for CSVPRGGGGYTF.

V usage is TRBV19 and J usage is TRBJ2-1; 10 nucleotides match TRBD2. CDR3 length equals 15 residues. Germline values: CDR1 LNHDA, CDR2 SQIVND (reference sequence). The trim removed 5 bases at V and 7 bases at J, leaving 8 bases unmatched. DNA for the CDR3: TGTGCCAGTAGTTTATCAAGCGGGAGGGCAAATGAGCAGTTCTTC. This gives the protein CASSLSSGRANEQFF.

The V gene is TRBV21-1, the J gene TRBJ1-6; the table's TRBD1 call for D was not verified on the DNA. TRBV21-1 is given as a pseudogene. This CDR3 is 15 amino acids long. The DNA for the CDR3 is TGTGCCAGCAACGACAGGGCCTTTAATAATTCACCCCTCCACTTT. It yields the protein CASNDRAFNNSPLHF.

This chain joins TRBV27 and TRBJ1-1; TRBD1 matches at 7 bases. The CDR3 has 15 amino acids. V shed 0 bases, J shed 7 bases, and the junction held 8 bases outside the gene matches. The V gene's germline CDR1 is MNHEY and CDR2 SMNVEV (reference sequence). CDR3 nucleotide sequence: TGTGCCAGCAGTTTATCCAAACACAGGGGATATGAAGCTTTCTTT. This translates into CASSLSKHRGYEAFF.

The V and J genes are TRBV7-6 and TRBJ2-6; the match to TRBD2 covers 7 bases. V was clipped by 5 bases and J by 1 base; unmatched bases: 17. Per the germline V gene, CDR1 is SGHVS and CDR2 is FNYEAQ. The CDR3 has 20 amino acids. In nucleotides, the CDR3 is TGTGCCAGCAGCCCGTCCTCGGGGGGAATAGTCCCTTCTGGGGCCAACGTCCTGACTTTC. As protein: CASSPSSGGIVPSGANVLTF.

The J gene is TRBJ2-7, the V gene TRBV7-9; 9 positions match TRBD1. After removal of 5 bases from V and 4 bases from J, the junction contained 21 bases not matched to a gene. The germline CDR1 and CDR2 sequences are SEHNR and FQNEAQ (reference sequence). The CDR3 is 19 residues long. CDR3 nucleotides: TGTGCCAGCAGCCCTAGGCTCCCTACCAACCGGGACAGGGTATACGAGCAGTACTTC. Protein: CASSPRLPTNRDRVYEQYF.

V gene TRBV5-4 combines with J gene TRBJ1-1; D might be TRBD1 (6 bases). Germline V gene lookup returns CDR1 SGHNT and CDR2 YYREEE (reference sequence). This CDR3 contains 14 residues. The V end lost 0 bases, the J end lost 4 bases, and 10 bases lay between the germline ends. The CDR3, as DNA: TGTGCCAGCAGCTTGGACAGGGTGGCCACTGAAGCTTTCTTT. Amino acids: CASSLDRVATEAFF.

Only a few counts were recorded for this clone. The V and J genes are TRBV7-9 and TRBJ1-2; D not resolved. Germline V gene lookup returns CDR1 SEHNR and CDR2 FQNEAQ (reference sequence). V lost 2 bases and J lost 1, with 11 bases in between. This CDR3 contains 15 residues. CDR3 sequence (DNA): TGTGCCAGCAGCTTAACGTCGGAGGATAACTATGGCTACACCTTC. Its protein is CASSLTSEDNYGYTF.

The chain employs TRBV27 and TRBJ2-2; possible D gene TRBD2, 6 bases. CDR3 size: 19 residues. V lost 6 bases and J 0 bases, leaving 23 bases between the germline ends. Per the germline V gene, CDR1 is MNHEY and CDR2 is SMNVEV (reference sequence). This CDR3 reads CASSGPGEPFTANTGELFF. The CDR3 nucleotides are TGTGCCAGCAGCGGACCGGGAGAGCCCTTTACAGCGAACACCGGGGAGCTGTTTTTT.

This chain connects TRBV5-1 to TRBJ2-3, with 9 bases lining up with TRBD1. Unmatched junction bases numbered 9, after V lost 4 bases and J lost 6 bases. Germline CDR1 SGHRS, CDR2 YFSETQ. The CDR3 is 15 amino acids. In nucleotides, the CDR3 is TGCGCCAGCAGCGTCGGACAGGGGACGGGGGATACGCAGTATTTT. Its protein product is CASSVGQGTGDTQYF.